Following are 12 T cell receptor beta chains from one sample sequenced in a study of T cells in Graves' hyperthyroidism and ophthalmopathy (dated by TCRdb to about 2019). The library relied on multiplex PCR. These reads were obtained on an Illumina HiSeq 2000. TCR beta CDR3 regions were amplified from RNA transcripts. The TCR CDR3 was subjected to a first round of RT-PCR using the HTBI primer set and the Qiagen OneStep RT-PCR kit. In-frame beta chains were kept once TCRdb had trimmed the public reads at Q25 with fastp and called clones with MiXCR. Each entry merges the rows of one CDR3 protein and shows their most common DNA and genes. The sample data list hundreds of thousands of distinct CDR3 sequences, and over 11% of these were observed just once. The top ten constitute about 5.8% of the sample. Sequences were obtained from blood. These receptors were collected from a woman younger than 45 with Graves' hyperthyroidism that later progressed to Graves' ophthalmopathy.

V usage is TRBV4-1 and J usage is TRBJ1-4; 7 bases line up with TRBD1. Germline V CDR1 and CDR2: MGHRA, YSYEKL. The V gene end was trimmed by 4 bases and the J gene end by 1 base; junction bases not matched to a gene: 3. The CDR3 is 15 amino acids. This CDR3 is CASSPGQLTNEKLFF. DNA of the CDR3: TGCGCCAGCAGCCCGGGACAGCTAACTAATGAAAAACTGTTTTTT.

The genes are TRBV30 and TRBJ1-3, with a possible D match to TRBD1 (5 bases). Deletions cut 7 bases from V and 0 bases from J, with 16 bases between. The CDR3 is made up of 15 amino acids. Germline CDR1 and CDR2: GTSNPN and SVGIG (reference sequence). The CDR3, as DNA: TGTGCCTCCGGTGGGGGGGGACCCTCTGGAAACACCATATATTTT. Residues: CASGGGGPSGNTIYF.

Only a few counts were recorded for this clonotype. The chain carries TRBV4-3 and TRBJ2-7; no clear D gene. V was shortened by 0 bases and J by 2 bases, with 11 bases between the two germline ends. This CDR3 spans 15 amino acids. Germline V gene sequence: CDR1 LGHNA, CDR2 YSLEER. This CDR3 is CASSQDFGRTYEQYF. The CDR3 nucleotides are TGCGCCAGCAGCCAAGACTTCGGCAGAACCTACGAGCAGTACTTC.

This clonotype appeared many times. V and J are TRBV7-9 and TRBJ2-1; D not resolved. Germline loops: CDR1 SEHNR, CDR2 FQNEAQ (reference sequence). Between the trimmed V and J ends, which lost 8 bases and 10 bases, there was a span of 12 bases. The length of the CDR3 is 11 residues. CDR3 in DNA: TGTGCCAGCGCACCCCTTCAGGAGCAGTTCTTC. Its translation is CASAPLQEQFF.

This chain links TRBV10-1 with TRBJ2-2; 9 bases are a match to TRBD2. V was clipped by 2 bases and J by 4 bases; unmatched bases: 5. Germline CDR1 WNHNN, CDR2 SYGVQD (reference sequence). The CDR3 totals 16 residues. The DNA of the CDR3 is TGCGCCAGCAGTGAGCAGGTAGCGGGAGCCACCGGGGAGCTGTTTTTT. It specifies CASSEQVAGATGELFF.

The chain carries TRBV19 and TRBJ2-1, with 8 bases lining up with TRBD2. Germline CDR1 and CDR2: LNHDA and SQIVND (reference sequence). The CDR3 is made up of 14 amino acids. V gave up 9 bases and J gave up 4 bases; unmatched junction bases: 8. CDR3 DNA sequence: TGTGCCAGCCCGTCGGGAGGGTTATACAATGAGCAGTTCTTC. This sequence encodes CASPSGGLYNEQFF.

This clonotype was found many times. The CDR3 DNA follows: TGTGCCAGCAGTTTGCAGTCTAGCGGAGAGGTTGGGCAGTTCTTC. Protein product: CASSLQSSGEVGQFF. V gene TRBV28 combines with J gene TRBJ2-1, with 7 bases lining up with TRBD2. The CDR3 spans 15 residues. The V segment lost 3 bases and the J segment 12 bases; nucleotides outside the gene matches: 14. Germline values: CDR1 MDHEN, CDR2 SYDVKM.

In its sample, this clonotype was seen many times. The CDR3 DNA sequence: TGTGCCAGCAGTTCCTCGGGACAATGGGAGTATAGCAATCAGCCCCAGCATTTT. Amino acid sequence: CASSSSGQWEYSNQPQHF. The chain is built from TRBV12-3 or TRBV12-4 and TRBJ1-5; D possibly corresponds to TRBD1 (6 bases). This CDR3 has 18 amino acids. The V end was cut by 4 bases, the J end by 0 bases, with 19 bases between.

This clonotype was observed at least ten times. The chain couples TRBV27 to TRBJ1-6; D is unclear. The CDR3 extends over 15 amino acids. Germline V CDR1 and CDR2: MNHEY, SMNVEV (reference sequence). The V gene lost 5 bases and the J gene lost 11 bases, with 19 bases spanning the gap. DNA for the CDR3: TGTGCCAGCAGTCCCTGGACGGCGGGTAGTACACCCCTCCACTTT. Translated, it gives CASSPWTAGSTPLHF.

This CDR3 reads CAISESPAHSNQPQHF. CDR3 bases: TGTGCCATCAGTGAGTCCCCCGCTCATAGCAATCAGCCCCAGCATTTT. The chain employs TRBV10-3 and TRBJ1-5; D unclear. With 0 bases removed from V and 0 bases from J, the gap between germline ends came to 9 bases. CDR1 is ENHRY and CDR2 is SYGVKD in the germline V gene. The CDR3 covers 16 residues.

This clonotype came up many times. CDR3 in amino acids: CASRTGGFTRGTEAFF. The DNA for the CDR3 is TGTGCCAGCAGGACAGGGGGCTTTACAAGGGGCACTGAAGCTTTCTTT. This chain joins TRBV6-1 and TRBJ1-1; 10 nucleotides agree with TRBD1. The CDR3 sequence is 16 residues long. The ends lost 6 bases at V and 4 bases at J; junction bases unmatched: 11. CDR1 is MNHNS and CDR2 is SASEGT in the germline V gene.

This clonotype has ten or more counts. V and J are TRBV6-1 and TRBJ2-1; tentative D call: TRBD1 (6 bases). V was trimmed by 8 bases and J by 7 bases, leaving 21 bases between them. CDR1 is MNHNS, CDR2 SASEGT, per germline. The length of the CDR3 is 15 residues. The CDR3 is CASGEGQRLGNEQFF. CDR3 DNA sequence: TGTGCCAGCGGAGAAGGACAGCGACTCGGGAATGAGCAGTTCTTC.